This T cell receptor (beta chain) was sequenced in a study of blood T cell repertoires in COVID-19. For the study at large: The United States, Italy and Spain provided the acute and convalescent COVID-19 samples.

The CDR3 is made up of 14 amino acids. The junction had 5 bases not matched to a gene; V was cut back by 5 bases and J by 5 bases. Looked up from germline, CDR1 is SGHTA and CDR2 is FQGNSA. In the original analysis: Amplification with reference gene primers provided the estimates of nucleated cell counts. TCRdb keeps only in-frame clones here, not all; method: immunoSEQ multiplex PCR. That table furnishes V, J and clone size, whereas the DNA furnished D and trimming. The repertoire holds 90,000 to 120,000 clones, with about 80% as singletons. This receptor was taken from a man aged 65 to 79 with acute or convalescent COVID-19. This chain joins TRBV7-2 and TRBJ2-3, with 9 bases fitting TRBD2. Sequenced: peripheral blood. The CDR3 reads CASSLTTSGDTQYF. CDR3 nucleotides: TGTGCCAGCAGCCTCACGACTAGCGGAGATACGCAGTATTTT.